This T cell receptor beta chain was captured in a study of T-cell reconstitution after alpha-beta-depleted transplantation in children. General observations from the study: Several hundred rapidly expanded clones from non-depleted graft cells reportedly supplied alpha-beta T cells about two months post-transplant. Where some patients showed high TCRbeta diversity at day 60, it came from recipient T cells and thymic progenitors that had survived. At the one-year point after transplant, T-cell counts and TCRbeta diversity were found to come mostly from T cells that had been newly produced.

This CDR3 is 15 amino acids long. V dropped 3 bases and J dropped 2 bases, with 12 bases sitting between them. The V gene's germline CDR1 is MDHEN and CDR2 SYDVKM. The TCRbeta library incorporated unique molecular identifiers. In TCRdb, the PCR reads were re-called with MiXCR into one record per CDR3 protein. The data contain about 640,000 distinct CDR3 sequences, under 15% of them singletons. The sample holds many counts of this clonotype. Its specificity is unknown. Source: PBMCs, mostly from graft donor cells, taken 360 days after TCRalphabeta/CD19-depleted stem cell transplant. The receptor comes from a male patient younger than 18 who had a stem cell transplant for acute myeloid leukemia, so the T cells may come from the graft donor. The chain uses TRBV28 and TRBJ2-3; D is uncertain. CDR3 sequence (DNA): TGTGCCAGCAGTTTCTTACAGAGTTCCACAGATACGCAGTATTTT. Translation: CASSFLQSSTDTQYF.